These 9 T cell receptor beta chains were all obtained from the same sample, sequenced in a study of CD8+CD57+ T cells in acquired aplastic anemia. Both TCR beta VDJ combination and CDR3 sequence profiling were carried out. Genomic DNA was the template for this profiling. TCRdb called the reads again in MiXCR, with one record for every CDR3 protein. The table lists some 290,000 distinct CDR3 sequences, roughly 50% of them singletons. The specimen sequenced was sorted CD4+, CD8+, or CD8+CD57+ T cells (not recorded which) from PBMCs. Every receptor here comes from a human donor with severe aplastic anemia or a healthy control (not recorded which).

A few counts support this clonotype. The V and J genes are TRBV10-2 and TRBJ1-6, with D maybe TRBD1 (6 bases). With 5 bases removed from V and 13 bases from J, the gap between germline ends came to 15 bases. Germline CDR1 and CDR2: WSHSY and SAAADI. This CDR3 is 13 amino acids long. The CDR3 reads CASSYREGSPLHF. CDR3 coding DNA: TGCGCCAGCAGTTACAGGGAGGGCTCGCCCCTCCACTTT.

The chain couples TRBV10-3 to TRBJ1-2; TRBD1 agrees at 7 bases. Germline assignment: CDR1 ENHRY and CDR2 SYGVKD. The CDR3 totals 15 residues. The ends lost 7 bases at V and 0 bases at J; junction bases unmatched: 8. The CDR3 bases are TGTGCCATCACTACAGGGGACGAGGCTAACTATGGCTACACCTTC. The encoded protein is CAITTGDEANYGYTF.

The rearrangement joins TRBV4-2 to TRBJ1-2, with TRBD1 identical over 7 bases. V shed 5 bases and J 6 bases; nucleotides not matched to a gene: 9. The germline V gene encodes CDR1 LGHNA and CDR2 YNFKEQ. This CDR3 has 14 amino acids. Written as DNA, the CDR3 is TGTGCCAGCAGCTTAGCGATCCAGGGGGATGGCTACACCTTC. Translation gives CASSLAIQGDGYTF.

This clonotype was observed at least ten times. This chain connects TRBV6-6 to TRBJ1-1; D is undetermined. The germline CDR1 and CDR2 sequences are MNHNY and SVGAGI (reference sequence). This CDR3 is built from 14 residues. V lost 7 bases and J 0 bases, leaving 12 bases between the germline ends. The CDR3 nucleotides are TGTGCCAGCACCCCGGCTGTGGTGAACACTGAAGCTTTCTTT. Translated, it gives CASTPAVVNTEAFF.

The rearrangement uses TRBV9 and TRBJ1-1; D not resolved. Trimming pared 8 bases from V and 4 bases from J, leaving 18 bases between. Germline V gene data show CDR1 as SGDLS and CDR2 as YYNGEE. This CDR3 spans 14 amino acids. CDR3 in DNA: TGTGCCAGTACCCCTAGGGAACTGGGCACTGAAGCTTTCTTT. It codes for CASTPRELGTEAFF.

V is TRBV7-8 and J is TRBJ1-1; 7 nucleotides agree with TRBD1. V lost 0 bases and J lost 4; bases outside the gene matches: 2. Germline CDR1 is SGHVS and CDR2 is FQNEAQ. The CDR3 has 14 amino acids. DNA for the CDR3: TGTGCCAGCAGCTTAGCCAGGGGGGGCACTGAAGCTTTCTTT. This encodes CASSLARGGTEAFF.

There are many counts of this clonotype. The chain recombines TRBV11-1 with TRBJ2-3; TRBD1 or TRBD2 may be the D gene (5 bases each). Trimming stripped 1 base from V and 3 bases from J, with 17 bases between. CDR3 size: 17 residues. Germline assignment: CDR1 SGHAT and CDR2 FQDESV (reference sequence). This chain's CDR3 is CASSLGPGLRGTDTQYF. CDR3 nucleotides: TGTGCCAGCAGCTTAGGTCCGGGGCTTCGAGGGACAGATACGCAGTATTTT. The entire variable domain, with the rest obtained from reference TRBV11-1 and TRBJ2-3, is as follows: EAEVAQSPRYKITEKSQAVAFWCDPISGHATLYWYRQILGQGPELLVQFQDESVVDDSQLPKDRFSAERLKGVDSTLKIQPAELGDSAMYLCASSLGPGLRGTDTQYFGPGTRLTVL.

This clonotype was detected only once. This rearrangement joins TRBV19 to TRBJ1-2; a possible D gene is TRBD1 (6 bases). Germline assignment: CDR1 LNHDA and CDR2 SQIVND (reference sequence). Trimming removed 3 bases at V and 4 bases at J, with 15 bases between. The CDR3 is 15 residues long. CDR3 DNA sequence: TGTGCCAGTAGTATCGGGGGGCGTGAGGGCTATGGCTACACCTTC. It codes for CASSIGGREGYGYTF.

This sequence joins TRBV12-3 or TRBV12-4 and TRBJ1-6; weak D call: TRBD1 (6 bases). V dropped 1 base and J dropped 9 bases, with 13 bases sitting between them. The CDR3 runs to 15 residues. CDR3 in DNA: TGTGCCAGCAGTTTAGTCGCAGGGGCTCGTTCACCCCTCCACTTT. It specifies CASSLVAGARSPLHF.